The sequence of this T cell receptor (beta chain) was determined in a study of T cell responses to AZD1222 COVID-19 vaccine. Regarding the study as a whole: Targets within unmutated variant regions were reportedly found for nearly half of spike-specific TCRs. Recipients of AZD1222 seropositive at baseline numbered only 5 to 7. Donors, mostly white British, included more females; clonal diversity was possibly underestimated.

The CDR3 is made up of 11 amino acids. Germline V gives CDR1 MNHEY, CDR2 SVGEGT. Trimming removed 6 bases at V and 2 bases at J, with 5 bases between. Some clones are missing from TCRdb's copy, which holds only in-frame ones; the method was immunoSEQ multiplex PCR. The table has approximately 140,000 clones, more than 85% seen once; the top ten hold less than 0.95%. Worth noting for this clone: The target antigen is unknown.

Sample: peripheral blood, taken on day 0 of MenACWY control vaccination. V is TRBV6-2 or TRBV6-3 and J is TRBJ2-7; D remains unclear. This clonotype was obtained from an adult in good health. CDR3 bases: TGTGCCAGCAGCTATACCTACGAGCAGTACTTC. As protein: CASSYTYEQYF.